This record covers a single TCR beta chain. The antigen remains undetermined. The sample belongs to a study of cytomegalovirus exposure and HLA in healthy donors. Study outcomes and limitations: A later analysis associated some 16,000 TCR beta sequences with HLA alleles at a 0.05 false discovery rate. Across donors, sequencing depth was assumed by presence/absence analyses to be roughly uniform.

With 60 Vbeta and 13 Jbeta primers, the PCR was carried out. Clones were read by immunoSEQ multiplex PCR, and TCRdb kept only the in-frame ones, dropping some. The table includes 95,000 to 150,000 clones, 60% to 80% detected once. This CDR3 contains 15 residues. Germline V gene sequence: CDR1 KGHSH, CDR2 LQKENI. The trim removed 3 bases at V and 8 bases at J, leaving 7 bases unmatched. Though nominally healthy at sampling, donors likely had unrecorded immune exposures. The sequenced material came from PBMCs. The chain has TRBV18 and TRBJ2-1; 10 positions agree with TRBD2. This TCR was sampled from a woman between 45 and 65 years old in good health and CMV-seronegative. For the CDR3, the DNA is TGTGCCAGCTCACCGGGACTAGCGCCCGAGTATGAGCAGTTCTTC. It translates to CASSPGLAPEYEQFF.